A selection of T cell receptor beta chains follows, all from one sample in a study of CD8 T cells in Susac syndrome. TCRdb itself ran the immunoSEQ multiplex PCR reads through MiXCR, one entry per CDR3 protein. Seen here are around 180,000 distinct CDR3 sequences, 85% to 95% observed once, and the top ten hold 0.15% to 0.2%. Sequencing input: CD8+ T cells from PBMCs. Every receptor here comes from a human donor with multiple sclerosis. Each CDR3 is given with its conserved first and last residue. Each record gives: V gene, J gene, clone size, D gene, CDR3 protein, CDR3 DNA. D genes are given only for firm matches. Rows may omit the clone size; those that give it use once, few, many or a size class.

>TRBV9|TRBJ2-1|once|NA
CASSATGTHYNEQFF
TGTGCCAGCAGCGCCACCGGGACTCATTACAATGAGCAGTTCTTC
>TRBV9|TRBJ1-1|once|NA
CASSGNGQQDEAFF
TGTGCCAGCAGTGGAAATGGACAGCAAGATGAAGCTTTCTTT
>TRBV20-1|TRBJ2-7|once|NA
CSARGFQHRVYEQYF
TGCAGTGCTAGAGGGTTCCAACATCGGGTCTACGAGCAGTACTTC
>TRBV15|TRBJ2-3|NA|NA
CATSHRGDTQYF
TGTGCCACCAGCCACCGGGGGGATACGCAGTATTTT
>TRBV12-3/TRBV12-4|TRBJ2-4|NA|NA
CASRLGEDIQYF
TGTGCCAGCAGACTGGGGGAGGACATTCAGTACTTC
>TRBV20-1|TRBJ2-7|NA|TRBD1
CSARDAGGAYEQYF
TGCAGTGCTAGAGATGCAGGGGGAGCCTACGAGCAGTACTTC
>TRBV30|TRBJ2-7|NA|TRBD2
CAWSSQGLLTYEQYF
TGTGCCTGGAGTTCCCAGGGACTATTAACCTACGAGCAGTACTTC
>TRBV28|TRBJ2-5|NA|TRBD1
CASSPTGGRETQYF
TGTGCCAGCAGCCCGACAGGGGGAAGGGAGACCCAGTACTTC
>TRBV6-2/TRBV6-3|TRBJ2-1|NA|TRBD2
CASREGGLAPYNEQFF
TGTGCCAGCAGAGAGGGTGGACTAGCGCCGTACAATGAGCAGTTCTTC
>TRBV20-1|TRBJ1-5|NA|NA
CSASSAREGNQPQHF
TGCAGTGCTTCCTCCGCCAGGGAGGGCAATCAGCCCCAGCATTTT
>TRBV5-1|TRBJ2-7|NA|NA
CASSISGYEQYF
TGCGCCAGCAGCATCTCAGGGTACGAGCAGTACTTC
>TRBV2|TRBJ2-1|NA|TRBD1
CASSDSRGGSYNEQFF
TGTGCCAGCAGTGATTCTAGAGGGGGCTCTTACAATGAGCAGTTCTTC
>TRBV7-9|TRBJ1-2|NA|NA
CASSPMAASYGYTF
TGTGCCAGCAGCCCCATGGCAGCGAGCTATGGCTACACCTTC
>TRBV4-1|TRBJ2-1|NA|TRBD2
CASSRPMSGSSYNEQFF
TGCGCCAGCAGCCGTCCGATGAGCGGGAGTTCCTACAATGAGCAGTTCTTC
>TRBV7-9|TRBJ2-1|NA|NA
CASSQPGSAGNEQFF
TGTGCCAGCAGCCAGCCCGGGAGTGCTGGAAATGAGCAGTTCTTC
>TRBV6-2/TRBV6-3|TRBJ1-1|NA|NA
CASSYLLGAQAFF
TGTGCCAGCAGTTATTTACTGGGGGCTCAAGCTTTCTTT
>TRBV28|TRBJ1-1|few|NA
CASSLPRGNTEAFF
TGTGCCAGCAGTTTACCCCGGGGGAACACTGAAGCTTTCTTT
>TRBV4-2|TRBJ2-1|NA|TRBD2
CASSLTSGGGSYNEQFF
TGTGCCAGCAGCCTCACTAGCGGGGGGGGCTCCTACAATGAGCAGTTCTTC
>TRBV7-2|TRBJ2-1|NA|NA
CASSPSAGYEQFF
TGTGCCAGCAGCCCGAGCGCGGGGTACGAGCAGTTCTTC
>TRBV2|TRBJ2-4|NA|TRBD1
CASSEGTGTAFGIQYF
TGTGCCAGCAGTGAAGGGACCGGGACAGCCTTTGGCATTCAGTACTTC
>TRBV7-9|TRBJ2-7|once|NA
CASSLVGSPYEQYF
TGTGCCAGCAGCTTAGTGGGGTCTCCCTACGAGCAGTACTTC
>TRBV5-1|TRBJ2-7|NA|TRBD1
CASSLDRDRDFYEQYF
TGCGCCAGCAGCTTGGATCGGGACAGGGATTTCTACGAGCAGTACTTC
>TRBV7-9|TRBJ2-7|NA|NA
CASSAPANPYEQYF
TGTGCCAGCAGCGCTCCCGCGAACCCCTACGAGCAGTACTTC
>TRBV29-1|TRBJ2-1|NA|TRBD2
CSVESAGLAVPGQFF
TGCAGCGTTGAATCGGCAGGACTAGCCGTACCCGGGCAGTTCTTC
>TRBV20-1|TRBJ1-6|NA|NA
CSAPDPGSSPLHF
TGCAGTGCCCCAGACCCAGGCTCTTCACCCCTCCACTTT
>TRBV7-9|TRBJ2-1|NA|NA
CASSFRADEQFF
TGTGCCAGCAGCTTCAGGGCCGATGAGCAGTTCTTC
>TRBV29-1|TRBJ1-1|few|NA
CSVTSGGESEAFF
TGCAGCGTGACAAGTGGGGGGGAAAGTGAAGCTTTCTTT
>TRBV30|TRBJ1-1|NA|TRBD1
CAWNQLGQGSTEAFF
TGTGCCTGGAATCAGCTGGGACAGGGGAGCACTGAAGCTTTCTTT
>TRBV2|TRBJ2-4|NA|NA
CASSEALGLAKNIQYF
TGTGCCAGCAGTGAAGCGCTAGGGTTAGCCAAAAACATTCAGTACTTC
>TRBV20-1|TRBJ1-1|NA|NA
CSAGPPLRTVNTEAFF
TGCAGTGCTGGGCCGCCGTTACGAACAGTGAACACTGAAGCTTTCTTT
>TRBV4-1|TRBJ1-2|NA|NA
CASSPRDGVYGYTF
TGCGCCAGCAGCCCCCGGGACGGAGTCTACGGCTACACCTTC
>TRBV3-1|TRBJ1-6|NA|NA
CASSQWGRGSPLHF
TGTGCCAGCAGCCAGTGGGGTCGGGGATCACCCCTCCACTTT
>TRBV7-8|TRBJ1-1|NA|NA
CASSLGTALEVNTEAFF
TGTGCCAGCAGCCTGGGGACGGCTCTTGAGGTGAACACTGAAGCTTTCTTT
>TRBV7-8|TRBJ2-3|NA|NA
CASRRRRINPRSTDTQYF
TGTGCCAGCAGACGGCGGCGCATAAACCCTCGTAGCACAGATACGCAGTATTTT
>TRBV6-2/TRBV6-3|TRBJ2-4|NA|NA
CASSYSLGGAKNIQYF
TGTGCCAGCAGTTACTCGCTCGGAGGAGCCAAAAACATTCAGTACTTC
>TRBV2|TRBJ2-2|once|NA
CASSEMGPPVNTGELFF
TGTGCCAGCAGTGAAATGGGGCCCCCAGTGAACACCGGGGAGCTGTTTTTT